These 10 T cell receptor beta chains originate from one sample sequenced in a study of lymphopenia after photon versus proton radiotherapy. Here immunoSEQ multiplex PCR was the method, and the copy in TCRdb shows in-frame clones only, minus some. The data hold fewer than 65,000 clones, with approximately 86% observed a single time. The sequencing used peripheral blood, collected from a patient treated with photon-based radiotherapy. The receptors shown here come from a man in his forties or fifties with gastric cancer.

This clone occurred a few times. The chain combines TRBV9 with TRBJ2-2; 7 bases map to TRBD1. CDR1 and CDR2 from the germline V gene are SGDLS and YYNGEE. V lost 4 bases to trimming and J lost 1 base; unmatched junction nucleotides: 7. CDR3 length: 16 residues. In DNA, the CDR3 is TGTGCCAGCAGCCTTCGACAGGGTGGGAACACCGGGGAGCTGTTTTTT. Translation: CASSLRQGGNTGELFF.

This clone was counted once. The chain couples TRBV29-1 to TRBJ1-2; 10 bases line up with TRBD1. With V trimmed by 5 bases and J by 7 bases, 13 bases remained unmatched. CDR1 and CDR2 from the germline V gene are SQVTM and ANQGSEA. The CDR3 consists of 15 residues. The CDR3: CSVQGWTGGGGGYTF. The CDR3 bases are TGCAGCGTTCAAGGCTGGACAGGGGGTGGCGGTGGCTACACCTTC.

A few counts support this clone. This chain uses TRBV14 with TRBJ1-6; D unresolved. Trimming shortened V by 2 bases and J by 12 bases, and 5 bases separated the two germline ends. The CDR3 extends over 11 amino acids. The germline gives CDR1 SGHDN, CDR2 FVKESK. CDR3 coding DNA: TGTGCCAGCAGCCAAACCGGACCCCTCCACTTT. It is translated as CASSQTGPLHF.

This chain links TRBV4-2 with TRBJ1-1; D ambiguous. Trimming stripped 4 bases from V and 7 bases from J, with 13 bases between. The CDR3 has 13 amino acids. Germline values: CDR1 LGHNA, CDR2 YNFKEQ. The CDR3 reads CASSPNRGFEAFF. The CDR3 DNA reads TGTGCCAGCAGCCCCAATCGGGGATTTGAAGCTTTCTTT.

The chain links TRBV5-4 to TRBJ2-7; weak D call: TRBD1 (5 bases). Germline values: CDR1 SGHNT, CDR2 YYREEE (reference sequence). This CDR3 spans 12 amino acids. The V gene lost 4 bases and the J gene lost 3 bases, with 8 bases spanning the gap. The CDR3 bases are TGTGCCAGCAGCACGGACAACTACGAGCAGTACTTC. Its translation: CASSTDNYEQYF.

The rearrangement uses TRBV7-3 and TRBJ2-3; 8 nucleotides agree with TRBD1. Germline V gene sequence: CDR1 SGHTA, CDR2 FQGTGA. The V gene end was trimmed by 6 bases and the J gene end by 4 bases; junction bases not matched to a gene: 3. The CDR3 has 13 amino acids. The CDR3 spells CASSGQGPDTQYF. The CDR3, as DNA: TGTGCCAGCAGTGGACAGGGCCCAGATACGCAGTATTTT.

The chain couples TRBV6-5 to TRBJ1-3; TRBD1 matches at 7 bases. The CDR3 has 16 amino acids. V gave up 3 bases and J gave up 0 bases; unmatched junction bases: 5. Germline loops: CDR1 MNHEY, CDR2 SVGAGI. The CDR3 loop reads CASSYDRANSGNTIYF. The CDR3 DNA follows: TGTGCCAGCAGTTATGACAGGGCAAACTCTGGAAACACCATATATTTT.

The CDR3 loop reads CASSLRMNTEAFF. CDR3 sequence (DNA): TGTGCCAGCAGCTTAAGGATGAACACTGAAGCTTTCTTT. The chain recombines TRBV7-3 with TRBJ1-1; D call uncertain. Per the germline V gene, CDR1 is SGHTA and CDR2 is FQGTGA. The length of the CDR3 is 13 residues. Deletions cut 1 base from V and 0 bases from J, with 3 bases between.

The genes are TRBV9 and TRBJ1-1; weak D call: TRBD1 (5 bases). Germline loops: CDR1 SGDLS, CDR2 YYNGEE. The V gene lost 5 bases and the J gene lost 4 bases, with 15 bases spanning the gap. This CDR3 comprises 14 residues. The CDR3 protein is CASSTGELSTEAFF. CDR3 coding DNA: TGTGCCAGCAGTACGGGGGAGTTGAGCACTGAAGCTTTCTTT. Together with reference TRBV9 and TRBJ1-1, the CDR3 gives the full variable domain: DSGVTQTPKHLITATGQRVTLRCSPRSGDLSVYWYQQSLDQGLQFLIQYYNGEERAKGNILERFSAQQFPDLHSELNLSSLELGDSALYFCASSTGELSTEAFFGQGTRLTVV.

This chain joins TRBV6-5 and TRBJ2-2, with TRBD1 identical over 7 bases. The germline CDR1 and CDR2 sequences are MNHEY and SVGAGI. V shed 3 bases and J 6 bases; nucleotides not matched to a gene: 10. CDR3 length equals 16 residues. This CDR3 is CASSYKLQGSPGELFF. The CDR3 DNA reads TGTGCCAGCAGTTATAAACTACAGGGGTCCCCCGGGGAGCTGTTTTTT.